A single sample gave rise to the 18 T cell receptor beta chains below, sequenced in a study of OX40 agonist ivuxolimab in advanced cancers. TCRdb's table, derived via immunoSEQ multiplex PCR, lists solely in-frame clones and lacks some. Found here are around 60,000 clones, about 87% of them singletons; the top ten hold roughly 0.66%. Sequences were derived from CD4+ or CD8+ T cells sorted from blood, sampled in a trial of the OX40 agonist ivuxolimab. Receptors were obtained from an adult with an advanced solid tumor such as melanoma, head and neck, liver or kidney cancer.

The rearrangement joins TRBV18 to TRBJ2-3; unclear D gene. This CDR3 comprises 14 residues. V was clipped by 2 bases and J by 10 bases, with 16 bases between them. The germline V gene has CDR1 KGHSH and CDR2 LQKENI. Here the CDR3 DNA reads TGTGCCAGCTCACCAAGTGCTAGTCTCGGAGCGCAGTATTTT. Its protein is CASSPSASLGAQYF.

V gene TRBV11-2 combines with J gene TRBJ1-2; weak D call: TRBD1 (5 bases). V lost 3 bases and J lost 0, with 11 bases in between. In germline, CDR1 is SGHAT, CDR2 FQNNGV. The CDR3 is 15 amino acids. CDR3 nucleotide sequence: TGTGCCAGCAGCTTTAGTGGGGGGACTAACTATGGCTACACCTTC. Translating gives CASSFSGGTNYGYTF.

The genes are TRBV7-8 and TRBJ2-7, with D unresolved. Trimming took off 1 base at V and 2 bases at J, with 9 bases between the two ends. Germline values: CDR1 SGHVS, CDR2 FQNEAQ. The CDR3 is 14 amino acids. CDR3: CASSLDAITYEQYF. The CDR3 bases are TGTGCCAGCAGCTTAGATGCTATAACCTACGAGCAGTACTTC.

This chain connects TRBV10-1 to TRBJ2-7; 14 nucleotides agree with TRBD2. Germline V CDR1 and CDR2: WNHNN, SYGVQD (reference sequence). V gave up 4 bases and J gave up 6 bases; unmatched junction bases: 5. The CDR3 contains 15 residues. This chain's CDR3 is CASSAGTSGRFEQYF. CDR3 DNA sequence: TGCGCCAGCAGTGCTGGGACTAGCGGGAGATTCGAGCAGTACTTC.

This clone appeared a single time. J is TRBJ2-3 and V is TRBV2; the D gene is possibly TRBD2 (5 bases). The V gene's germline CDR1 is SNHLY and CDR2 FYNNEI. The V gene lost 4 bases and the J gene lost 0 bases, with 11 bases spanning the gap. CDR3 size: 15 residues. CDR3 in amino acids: CASSVSRGSTDTQYF. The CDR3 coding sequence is TGTGCCAGCAGTGTTTCCCGGGGAAGCACAGATACGCAGTATTTT.

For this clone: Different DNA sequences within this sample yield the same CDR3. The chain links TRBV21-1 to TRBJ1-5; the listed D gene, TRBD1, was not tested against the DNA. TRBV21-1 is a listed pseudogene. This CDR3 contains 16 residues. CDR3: CASSKNAGNSNQPQHF. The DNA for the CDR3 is TGTGCCAGCAGCAAAAACGCAGGAAATAGCAATCAGCCCCAGCATTTT.

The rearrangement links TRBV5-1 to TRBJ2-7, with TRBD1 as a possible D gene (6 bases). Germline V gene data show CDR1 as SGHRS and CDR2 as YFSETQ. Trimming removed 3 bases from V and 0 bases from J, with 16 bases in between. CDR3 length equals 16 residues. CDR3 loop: CASSSRGWGSSYEQYF. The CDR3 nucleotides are TGCGCCAGCAGCTCCAGGGGTTGGGGGAGCTCCTACGAGCAGTACTTC.

CDR3 coding DNA: TGTGCCAGCAGTTTCTCCGGGACAGGGAACGAGCAGTACTTC. Translating gives CASSFSGTGNEQYF. The rearrangement joins TRBV27 to TRBJ2-7, with TRBD1 matching 9 bases. The V segment lost 3 bases and the J segment 5 bases; nucleotides outside the gene matches: 5. The germline gives CDR1 MNHEY, CDR2 SMNVEV (reference sequence). The CDR3 loop spans 14 amino acids.

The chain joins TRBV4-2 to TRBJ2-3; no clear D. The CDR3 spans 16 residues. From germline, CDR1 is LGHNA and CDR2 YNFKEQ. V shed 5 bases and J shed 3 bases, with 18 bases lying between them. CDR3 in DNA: TGTGCCAGCAGCGCCGAGCCAAGGCCCTTTACAGATACGCAGTATTTT. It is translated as CASSAEPRPFTDTQYF.

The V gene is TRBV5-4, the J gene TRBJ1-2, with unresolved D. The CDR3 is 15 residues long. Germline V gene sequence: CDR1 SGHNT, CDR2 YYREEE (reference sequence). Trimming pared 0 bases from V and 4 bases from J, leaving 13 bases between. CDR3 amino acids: CASSLEASVAYGYTF. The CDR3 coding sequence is TGTGCCAGCAGCTTGGAGGCTTCAGTCGCCTATGGCTACACCTTC.

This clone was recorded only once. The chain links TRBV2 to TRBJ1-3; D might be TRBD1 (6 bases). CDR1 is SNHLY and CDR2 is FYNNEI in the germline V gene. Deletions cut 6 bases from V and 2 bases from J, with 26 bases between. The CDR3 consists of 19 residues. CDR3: CASSRFMEDGGLTGNTIYF. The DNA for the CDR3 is TGTGCCAGCAGCCGGTTTATGGAGGACGGGGGGCTTACTGGAAACACCATATATTTT. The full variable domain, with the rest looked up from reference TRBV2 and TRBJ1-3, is EPEVTQTPSHQVTQMGQEVILRCVPISNHLYFYWYRQILGQKVEFLVSFYNNEISEKSEIFDDQFSVERPDGSNFTLKIRSTKLEDSAMYFCASSRFMEDGGLTGNTIYFGEGSWLTVV.

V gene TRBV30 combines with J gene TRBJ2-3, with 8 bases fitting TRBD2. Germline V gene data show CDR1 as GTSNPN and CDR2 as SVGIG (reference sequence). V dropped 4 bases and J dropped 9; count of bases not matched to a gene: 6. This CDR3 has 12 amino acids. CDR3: CAWTGGDPTQYF. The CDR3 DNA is TGTGCCTGGACGGGAGGGGACCCCACGCAGTATTTT. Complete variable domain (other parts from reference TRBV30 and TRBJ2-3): SQTIHQWPATLVQPVGSPLSLECTVEGTSNPNLYWYRQAAGRGLQLLFYSVGIGQISSEVPQNLSASRPQDRQFILSSKKLLLSDSGFYLCAWTGGDPTQYFGPGTRLTVL.

The CDR3 DNA follows: TGTGCCAGCAGTGGATTGCCGGGACAGCAATACGAGCAGTACTTC. It specifies CASSGLPGQQYEQYF. The V gene is TRBV6-1, the J gene TRBJ2-7, with TRBD1 matching 7 bases. Trimming cost V 4 bases and J 4 bases; bases outside gene matches: 10. The CDR3 covers 15 residues. CDR1 and CDR2 from the germline V gene are MNHNS and SASEGT.

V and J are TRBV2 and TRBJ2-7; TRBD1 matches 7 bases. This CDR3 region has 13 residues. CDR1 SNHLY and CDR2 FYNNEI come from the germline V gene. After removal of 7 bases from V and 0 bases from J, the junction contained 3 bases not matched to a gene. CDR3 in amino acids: CASTGGSSYEQYF. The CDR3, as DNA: TGTGCCAGCACAGGGGGTAGCTCCTACGAGCAGTACTTC.

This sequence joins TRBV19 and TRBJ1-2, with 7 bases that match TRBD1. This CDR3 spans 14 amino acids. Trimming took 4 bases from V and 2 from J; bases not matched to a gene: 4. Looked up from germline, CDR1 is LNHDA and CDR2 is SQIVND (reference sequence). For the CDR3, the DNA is TGTGCCAGTAGTACGGACAGGACAAACTATGGCTACACCTTC. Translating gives CASSTDRTNYGYTF.

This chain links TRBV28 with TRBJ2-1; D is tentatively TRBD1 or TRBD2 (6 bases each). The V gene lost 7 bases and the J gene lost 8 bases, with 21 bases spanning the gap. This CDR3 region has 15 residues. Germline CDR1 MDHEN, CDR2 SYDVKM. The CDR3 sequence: CASIIGGGMSDEQFF. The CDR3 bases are TGTGCCAGCATCATTGGAGGGGGGATGAGCGATGAGCAGTTCTTC.

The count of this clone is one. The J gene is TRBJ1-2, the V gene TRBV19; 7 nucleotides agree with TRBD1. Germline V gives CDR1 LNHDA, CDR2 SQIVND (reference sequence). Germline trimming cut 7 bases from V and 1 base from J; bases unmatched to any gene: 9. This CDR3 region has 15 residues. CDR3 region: CASKARQGNNYGYTF. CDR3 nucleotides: TGTGCCAGTAAGGCCCGACAGGGAAATAACTATGGCTACACCTTC.

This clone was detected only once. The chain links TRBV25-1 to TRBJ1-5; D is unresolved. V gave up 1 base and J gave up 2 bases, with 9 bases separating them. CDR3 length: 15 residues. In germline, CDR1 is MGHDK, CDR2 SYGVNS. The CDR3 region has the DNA TGTGCCAGCAGTGAATCGAGGAGAGGCAATCAGCCCCAGCATTTT. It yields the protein CASSESRRGNQPQHF.